The clone carrying this TCR beta chain was observed a few times. The target antigen is unknown. The gene symbols are mouse symbols. With the read ending 1 residue before the CDR3 end, the germline J gene is used to fill in that end. Trimming pared 1 base from V and 4 bases from J, leaving 9 bases between. Germline assignment: CDR1 NNHDY and CDR2 SYVADS. The CDR3 consists of 13 residues. TCRdb's copy holds only in-frame clones and misses some; the assay was immunoSEQ multiplex PCR. The sample includes 15,000 to 20,000 clones, about 70% of them seen just once. The data derive from a study of tissue T cells after allogeneic stem cell transplantation. Study-wide findings and caveats: Few T cell clones were shared across patients, but motif clusters showed tissue-specific shared signatures. Only a limited share of tissue TCRs appeared in blood or spleen. Limitations included a small, clinically heterogeneous cohort and limited sampling depth. The study did not identify alloreactive or antigen-specific tissue TCRs, and some clones might be persisting host cells.

The V gene is TRBV13-3, the J gene TRBJ2-7; the D gene is possibly TRBD1 (6 bases). Input material: spleen. This receptor was obtained from a female BALB/c mouse in good health. For the strain, the MHC haplotype given is H2-d. CDR3 protein: CASSDQGRYEQYF. CDR3 DNA, as far as it was read: TGTGCCAGCAGTGATCAGGGGAGGTATGAACAGTAC.